This is a list of T cell receptor beta chains from one sample in a study of blood T cell repertoires in COVID-19. The repertoire was sequenced with immunoSEQ multiplex PCR; TCRdb's copy has only in-frame clones and lacks some. The table records about 96,000 clones, approximately 88% of them present only once. Sequenced input: peripheral blood. These receptors were taken from a woman aged 55-70 years with acute or convalescent COVID-19. CDR3s leave out the opening cysteine and the closing phenylalanine or tryptophan.

>TRBV18|TRBJ1-6
ASSPVSPGDNSPLH
>TRBV4-3|TRBJ1-5
ASSQWQGQPQH
>TRBV7-3|TRBJ2-1
ASSSGRARGEQF
>TRBV5-6|TRBJ1-2
ASSSTGGALWGYT
>TRBV29-1|TRBJ1-1
SVEDRVRTEAF
>TRBV5-1|TRBJ1-4
ASSLGSGGGTNEKLF
>TRBV11-3|TRBJ1-6
ASSLAAYNSPLH
>TRBV6-5|TRBJ1-3
ASRGRGNTIY
>TRBV27|TRBJ2-3
ASSLSGVVSTDTQY
>TRBV6-4|TRBJ1-3
ASKRPDSHSGNTIY